The 12 T cell receptor beta chains given below trace back to one sample, sequenced in a study of shared clonotypes between healthy human individuals. The protocol was immunoSEQ multiplex PCR, while the TCRdb copy is restricted to in-frame clones and leaves out a portion. The table shows roughly 700,000 clones, with 74% occurring only once. Material for sequencing was memory CD4+ T cells sorted from blood. Subset described: CD45RA-negative fraction. These receptors came from a woman aged 25 to 45 in good health.

The rearrangement links TRBV7-6 to TRBJ1-5; no firm D call. The CDR3 totals 13 residues. Germline V lookup: CDR1 SGHVS, CDR2 FNYEAQ. The V and J ends lost 1 base and 7 bases respectively, with 8 bases between them. The CDR3 sequence is CASSLGDFQPQHF. The CDR3 region has the DNA TGTGCCAGCAGCTTAGGTGATTTCCAGCCCCAGCATTTT.

The sample holds a few counts of this clone. The V gene is TRBV4-1, the J gene TRBJ2-1, with 10 bases lining up with TRBD2. CDR1 is MGHRA, CDR2 YSYEKL, per germline. V gave up 2 bases and J gave up 6 bases; unmatched junction bases: 10. The CDR3 spans 17 residues. CDR3 sequence: CASSQNSGTSDLNEQFF. The CDR3 bases are TGCGCCAGCAGCCAAAACTCCGGGACTAGCGACCTCAATGAGCAGTTCTTC.

The table lists this clone with a few counts. The V and J genes are TRBV2 and TRBJ2-7; TRBD2 matches 9 bases. The CDR3 is 15 residues long. V shed 6 bases, J shed 4 bases, and the junction held 10 bases outside the gene matches. Per germline, CDR1 SNHLY and CDR2 FYNNEI. The CDR3 spells CASSDGTSRVYEQYF. The CDR3 DNA follows: TGTGCCAGCAGCGACGGGACTAGCAGAGTATACGAGCAGTACTTC. Supplemented by reference TRBV2 and TRBJ2-7, the full variable domain reads EPEVTQTPSHQVTQMGQEVILRCVPISNHLYFYWYRQILGQKVEFLVSFYNNEISEKSEIFDDQFSVERPDGSNFTLKIRSTKLEDSAMYFCASSDGTSRVYEQYFGPGTRLTVT.

The chain links TRBV14 to TRBJ2-7; no definite D call. The CDR3 runs to 17 residues. Germline V gene sequence: CDR1 SGHDN, CDR2 FVKESK. Trimming cost V 4 bases and J 4 bases, with 23 bases left between them. The CDR3: CASSLGGPGLVRYEQYF. The CDR3 coding sequence is TGTGCCAGCAGCCTCGGTGGTCCGGGTCTCGTCCGTTACGAGCAGTACTTC. The full variable domain, completed using reference TRBV14 and TRBJ2-7, is EAGVTQFPSHSVIEKGQTVTLRCDPISGHDNLYWYRRVMGKEIKFLLHFVKESKQDESGMPNNRFLAERTGGTYSTLKVQPAELEDSGVYFCASSLGGPGLVRYEQYFGPGTRLTVT.

The chain carries TRBV5-8 and TRBJ2-3; 9 nucleotides match TRBD2. CDR1 and CDR2 (germline): SGHTS, YDEGEE. V lost 5 bases, J lost 3 bases, and 7 bases stayed unmatched. The CDR3 runs 15 residues. The CDR3: CASSWSGRSTDTQYF. CDR3 DNA sequence: TGTGCCAGCAGTTGGAGCGGGAGGTCGACAGATACGCAGTATTTT.

This clone has just a few counts. An end of the junction does not agree with germline; a read error may underlie this. V and J are TRBV6-1 and TRBJ2-1; D is perhaps TRBD2 (6 bases). Per germline, CDR1 MNHNS and CDR2 SASEGT. The CDR3 runs 10 residues. The CDR3 coding sequence is TGTGCCAGCAGTCCGGGACTGCCACTCTTC. This translates into CASSPGLPLF.

The chain employs TRBV6-4 and TRBJ2-3, with 8 bases matching TRBD2. CDR1 MRHNA and CDR2 SNTAGT come from the germline V gene. The V gene end was trimmed by 7 bases and the J gene end by 5 bases; junction bases not matched to a gene: 8. This CDR3 comprises 14 residues. CDR3 region: CASKPAGEGDTQYF. CDR3 bases: TGTGCCAGCAAGCCAGCGGGAGAAGGAGATACGCAGTATTTT.

The count of this clone is one. The chain has TRBV5-8 and TRBJ2-1; 7 bases are a match to TRBD2. Per germline, CDR1 SGHTS and CDR2 YDEGEE. The V segment lost 3 bases and the J segment 7 bases; nucleotides outside the gene matches: 1. There are 12 residues in the CDR3. CDR3 protein: CASSSSGNEQFF. CDR3 coding DNA: TGTGCCAGCAGCTCTAGCGGTAATGAGCAGTTCTTC.

The chain carries TRBV2 and TRBJ1-1; TRBD1 is a possible D gene (5 bases). Per the germline V gene, CDR1 is SNHLY and CDR2 is FYNNEI. V lost 1 base and J lost 1, with 7 bases in between. The CDR3 is 14 residues long. The CDR3 sequence is CASSEGGTNTEAFF. Written as DNA, the CDR3 is TGTGCCAGCAGTGAAGGAGGGACGAACACTGAAGCTTTCTTT.

The rearrangement joins TRBV5-8 to TRBJ2-7, with D possibly called TRBD1 or TRBD2 (5 bases each). Germline CDR1 and CDR2: SGHTS and YDEGEE. This CDR3 contains 17 residues. The ends were cut back, 5 bases at V and 6 bases at J, with 27 bases in the middle. CDR3 loop: CASSRLPDSEYRLEQYF. In DNA, the CDR3 is TGTGCCAGCAGTCGCCTTCCCGATAGCGAGTACAGGCTCGAGCAGTACTTC.

This clone was seen a handful of times. This chain joins TRBV6-1 and TRBJ2-1, with a tentative D call TRBD2 (6 bases). Germline V lookup: CDR1 MNHNS, CDR2 SASEGT. Trimming left V 0 bases short and J 2 bases short, with 8 bases between. This CDR3 spans 15 amino acids. The CDR3 loop is CASSEAAGTYNEQFF. The DNA for the CDR3 is TGTGCCAGCAGTGAAGCGGCGGGAACCTACAATGAGCAGTTCTTC.

The gene calls are TRBV6-1 and TRBJ2-1, with D possibly TRBD2 on 6 matching bases. Germline V gene sequence: CDR1 MNHNS, CDR2 SASEGT. The length of the CDR3 is 13 residues. Trimming took off 7 bases at V and 8 bases at J, with 15 bases between the two ends. CDR3 region: CASTGLWPHEQFF. The CDR3 region has the DNA TGTGCCAGCACGGGACTTTGGCCCCATGAGCAGTTCTTC.